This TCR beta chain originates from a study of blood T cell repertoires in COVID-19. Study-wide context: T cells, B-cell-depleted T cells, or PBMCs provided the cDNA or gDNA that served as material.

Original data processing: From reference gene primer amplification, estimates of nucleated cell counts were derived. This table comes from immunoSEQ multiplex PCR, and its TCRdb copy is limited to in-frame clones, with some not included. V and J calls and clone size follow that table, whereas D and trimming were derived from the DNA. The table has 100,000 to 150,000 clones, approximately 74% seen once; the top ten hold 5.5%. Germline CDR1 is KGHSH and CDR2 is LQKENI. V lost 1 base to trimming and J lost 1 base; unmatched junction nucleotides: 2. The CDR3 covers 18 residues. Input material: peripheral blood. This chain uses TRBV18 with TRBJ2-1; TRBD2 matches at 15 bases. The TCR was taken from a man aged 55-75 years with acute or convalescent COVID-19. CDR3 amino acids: CASSPRTSGGVSYNEQFF. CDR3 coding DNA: TGTGCCAGCTCACCACGGACTAGCGGGGGGGTGTCCTACAATGAGCAGTTCTTC.